This T cell receptor (beta chain) was recorded in a study of cytomegalovirus exposure and HLA in healthy donors. The study, taken as a whole, reports: It was reported that TCR beta sequences correctly inferred the HLA-A and HLA-B alleles for most subjects. Reportedly, diagnosis of cytomegalovirus status by the classifier showed high specificity and sensitivity.

Worth noting for this clone: The antigen is not known.

Each of the donors was a healthy bone marrow donor. The primer mix had 60 Vbeta and 13 Jbeta primers. In the authors' methods: There were around 80 million unique TCR beta chains by a later count, and 8.5 million to 14 million of them were shared. TCRdb's table, derived via immunoSEQ multiplex PCR, lists solely in-frame clones and lacks some. V, J and clone size derive from that table, while D and trimming were established from the DNA sequence. The sample yields some 190,000 clones, 9.5% seen once. The CDR3 is 16 amino acids. Trimming cost V 2 bases and J 9 bases; bases outside gene matches: 14. The germline gives CDR1 SEHNR, CDR2 FQNEAQ (reference sequence).

V usage is TRBV7-9 and J usage is TRBJ1-1; 8 nucleotides align to TRBD1. The sequence was collected from a woman aged 30 to 39 in good health and CMV-seropositive. The sample taken for sequencing was PBMCs. CDR3 in amino acids: CASSLKETGARGKAFF. DNA of the CDR3: TGTGCCAGCAGCTTAAAGGAGACAGGGGCGCGGGGCAAAGCTTTCTTT.